Following are 19 T cell receptor beta chains from one sample sequenced in a study of T cell repertoires in cytomegalovirus infection. These receptors have no identified antigens. Each CDR3 protein gets one entry after TCRdb re-called the reads with MiXCR. This sample has hundreds of thousands of distinct CDR3 sequences, with approximately 42% found just once. Sequencing was performed on cultured PBMCs, taken from culture after CMV antigen stimulation. The receptors derive from a human donor in good health (CMV status not recorded). Some clones in this sample may be carry-over from other donors' samples.

The rearrangement uses TRBV6-2 or TRBV6-3 and TRBJ2-3, with 7 bases aligning to TRBD1. The CDR3 has 16 residues. Trimming removed 6 bases from V and 3 bases from J; junction bases left unmatched: 12. Germline loops: CDR1 MNHEY, CDR2 SVGEGT. The CDR3 here is CASSLPRTGYTDTQYF. The CDR3 DNA is TGTGCCAGCAGCCTACCTCGGACAGGATATACAGATACGCAGTATTTT.

The chain is built from TRBV2 and TRBJ2-1, with TRBD2 identical over 10 bases. The CDR3 runs to 16 residues. Germline loops: CDR1 SNHLY, CDR2 FYNNEI. The ends lost 1 base at V and 7 bases at J; junction bases unmatched: 7. The CDR3 region is CASSEEREGSGNEQFF. The CDR3 DNA is TGTGCCAGCAGTGAAGAGCGGGAGGGTTCTGGGAATGAGCAGTTCTTC.

The rearrangement links TRBV20-1 to TRBJ2-1; D tentatively reads TRBD1 or TRBD2 (5 bases each). CDR3 size: 15 residues. The ends were cut back, 5 bases at V and 4 bases at J, with 18 bases in the middle. Germline CDR1 DFQATT, CDR2 SNEGSKA (reference sequence). The chain's CDR3 is CSALGTFVGYNEQFF. The CDR3 DNA follows: TGCAGTGCTCTGGGGACGTTTGTAGGGTACAATGAGCAGTTCTTC.

The rearrangement links TRBV7-9 to TRBJ1-2; D gene ambiguous. The CDR3 spans 12 residues. Trimming cost V 3 bases and J 6 bases, with 8 bases left between them. CDR1 SEHNR and CDR2 FQNEAQ come from the germline V gene (reference sequence). The CDR3: CASSFGSDGYTF. CDR3 bases: TGTGCCAGCAGCTTCGGGTCAGATGGCTACACCTTC. Full variable domain (outside the CDR3, taken from reference TRBV7-9 and TRBJ1-2): DTGVSQNPRHKITKRGQNVTFRCDPISEHNRLYWYRQTLGQGPEFLTYFQNEAQLEKSRLLSDRFSAERPKGSFSTLEIQRTEQGDSAMYLCASSFGSDGYTFGSGTRLTVV.

The chain is built from TRBV5-1 and TRBJ2-2; unclear D gene. The CDR3 has 14 residues. Germline CDR1 SGHRS, CDR2 YFSETQ. V was cut by 0 bases and J by 6 bases, with 9 bases left in between. The CDR3 sequence: CASSLEVSSGELFF. CDR3 nucleotides: TGCGCCAGCAGCTTGGAGGTATCGTCCGGGGAGCTGTTTTTT.

V gene TRBV12-3 or TRBV12-4 combines with J gene TRBJ2-3; 10 bases are a match to TRBD1. The CDR3 contains 15 residues. Germline trimming cut 5 bases from V and 2 bases from J; bases unmatched to any gene: 4. In nucleotides, the CDR3 is TGTGCCAGCAGTACGGGACAGGGGTACACAGATACGCAGTATTTT. Translated, it gives CASSTGQGYTDTQYF.

The gene calls are TRBV6-2 or TRBV6-3 and TRBJ2-7; TRBD1 matches at 8 bases. Germline CDR1 is MNHEY and CDR2 is SVGEGT. The junction had 10 bases not matched to a gene; V was cut back by 2 bases and J by 4 bases. The CDR3 runs to 16 residues. Written as DNA, the CDR3 is TGTGCCAGCAGTTACGCGAGACAGGGGCCCCCGTACGAGCAGTACTTC. Amino acid sequence: CASSYARQGPPYEQYF.

The chain links TRBV28 to TRBJ2-1; possible D gene TRBD2, 6 bases. The CDR3 runs to 16 residues. V lost 1 base to trimming and J lost 7 bases, with 17 bases between them. Germline values: CDR1 MDHEN, CDR2 SYDVKM. This CDR3 is CASSLSDGGIFNEQFF. CDR3 DNA sequence: TGTGCCAGCAGTTTATCGGACGGGGGTATCTTTAATGAGCAGTTCTTC.

This clonotype came up a few times. This chain joins TRBV11-2 and TRBJ1-3, with 7 bases aligning to TRBD1. Germline lookup yields CDR1 SGHAT and CDR2 FQNNGV. With 5 bases clipped from V and 2 bases from J, the junction kept 6 bases outside the gene matches. This CDR3 has 15 amino acids. CDR3 residues: CASSPQGGTGNTIYF. CDR3 bases: TGTGCCAGCAGCCCCCAGGGGGGAACTGGAAACACCATATATTTT.

The V gene is TRBV5-1, the J gene TRBJ2-3; 7 positions match TRBD2. The CDR3 is made up of 16 amino acids. V lost 6 bases, J lost 6 bases, and 16 bases stayed unmatched. Germline CDR1 SGHRS, CDR2 YFSETQ. CDR3 region: CASTQQGGGIEDTQYF. DNA of the CDR3: TGCGCCAGCACCCAACAAGGCGGGGGAATTGAGGATACGCAGTATTTT.

This clonotype was seen a few times. V usage is TRBV2 and J usage is TRBJ2-7; TRBD1 matches 10 bases. The CDR3 is 12 amino acids. V dropped 10 bases and J dropped 5; count of bases not matched to a gene: 5. The germline CDR1 and CDR2 sequences are SNHLY and FYNNEI. CDR3: CAKRQGANEQYF. Here the CDR3 DNA reads TGTGCCAAAAGACAGGGGGCGAACGAGCAGTACTTC.

The chain employs TRBV19 and TRBJ1-5; D gene unclear. V lost 1 base and J lost 11, with 12 bases in between. The germline V gene encodes CDR1 LNHDA and CDR2 SQIVND (reference sequence). The CDR3 totals 13 residues. Here the CDR3 reads CASSIARGESQHF. Here the CDR3 DNA reads TGTGCCAGTAGTATAGCCCGAGGTGAATCCCAGCATTTT.

In this sample, this clonotype turned up once. The chain joins TRBV7-8 to TRBJ1-6; D remains ambiguous. Germline assignment: CDR1 SGHVS and CDR2 FQNEAQ. V dropped 5 bases and J dropped 8 bases, with 10 bases sitting between them. This CDR3 spans 13 amino acids. CDR3 DNA sequence: TGTGCCAGCAGCATACGGACGGATTCACCCCTCCACTTT. Encoded protein: CASSIRTDSPLHF.

This clonotype has more than one count but fewer than ten. The V call is TRBV6-1, the J call TRBJ1-4, with D tentatively TRBD1 (5 bases). Germline-derived CDR1 and CDR2 are MNHNS and SASEGT. The CDR3 is 15 residues long. Trimming shortened V by 4 bases and J by 4 bases, and 13 bases separated the two germline ends. The CDR3 spells CASSAHGGRNEKLFF. DNA for the CDR3: TGTGCCAGCAGTGCCCACGGGGGTCGTAATGAAAAACTGTTTTTT.

The chain uses TRBV18 and TRBJ2-1; TRBD2 agrees at 8 bases. This CDR3 comprises 14 residues. Germline V gene lookup returns CDR1 KGHSH and CDR2 LQKENI. The V segment lost 0 bases and the J segment 5 bases; nucleotides outside the gene matches: 0. CDR3 bases: TGTGCCAGCTCACCACCTAGCGGGGACAATGAGCAGTTCTTC. This codes for CASSPPSGDNEQFF.

This chain connects TRBV20-1 to TRBJ2-5; TRBD2 is a possible D gene (6 bases). CDR3 length equals 18 residues. The germline V and J ends were trimmed by 3 bases and 3 bases, with 26 bases remaining between them. Germline V gene lookup returns CDR1 DFQATT and CDR2 SNEGSKA (reference sequence). The CDR3 here is CSARRTTSTSKTKETQYF. The CDR3 nucleotides are TGCAGTGCTAGGCGTACGACCAGCACTAGCAAGACAAAAGAGACCCAGTACTTC.

The genes are TRBV5-1 and TRBJ2-2; the match to TRBD1 covers 7 bases. V trimming: 1 base; J trimming: 0 bases; junction bases outside the gene matches: 3. The CDR3 length is 16 residues. CDR1 is SGHRS and CDR2 is YFSETQ in the germline V gene. The CDR3 loop is CASSLFGTANTGELFF. The CDR3 region has the DNA TGCGCCAGCAGCTTGTTTGGGACAGCGAACACCGGGGAGCTGTTTTTT.

The chain uses TRBV7-6 and TRBJ2-1, with D possibly TRBD2 on 5 matching bases. CDR3 length: 12 amino acids. Germline loops: CDR1 SGHVS, CDR2 FNYEAQ. The V end lost 4 bases, the J end lost 10 bases, and 11 bases lay between the germline ends. Here the CDR3 reads CASSSGVREQFF. Here the CDR3 DNA reads TGTGCCAGCAGCTCCGGGGTAAGGGAGCAGTTCTTC.

Points on this clonotype: An end of the junction differs from the germline gene, which may be a read error. The chain combines TRBV7-2 with TRBJ2-7; D gene uncertain. The CDR3 consists of 13 residues. The germline V gene has CDR1 SGHTA and CDR2 FQGNSA. The CDR3 region is CASSLGRVREQYF. CDR3 nucleotide sequence: TGTGCCAGCAGTTTAGGCCGGGTGAGGGAGCAGTACTTC.